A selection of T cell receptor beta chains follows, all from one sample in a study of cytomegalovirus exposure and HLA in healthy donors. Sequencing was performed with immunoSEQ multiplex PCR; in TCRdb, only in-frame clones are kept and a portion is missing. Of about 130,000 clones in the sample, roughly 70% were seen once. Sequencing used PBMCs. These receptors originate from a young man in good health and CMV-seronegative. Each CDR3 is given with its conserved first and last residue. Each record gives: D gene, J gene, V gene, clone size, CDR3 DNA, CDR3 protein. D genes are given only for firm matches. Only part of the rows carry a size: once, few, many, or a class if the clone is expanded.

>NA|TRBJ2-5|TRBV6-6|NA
TGTGCCAGCAGTTACGGCCGGGACACGCAGACCCAGTACTTC
CASSYGRDTQTQYF
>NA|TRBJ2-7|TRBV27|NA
TGTGCCAGCAGCCAGTCGCCTGCATACGAGCAGTACTTC
CASSQSPAYEQYF
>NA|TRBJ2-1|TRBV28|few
TGTGCCAGCAGTTTATACCTTCCAGGTGAGCAGTTCTTC
CASSLYLPGEQFF
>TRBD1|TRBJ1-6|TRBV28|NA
TGTGCCAGCAACCACGGGACAGAACGCGTCCCCCTCCACTTT
CASNHGTERVPLHF
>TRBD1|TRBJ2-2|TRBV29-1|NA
TGCAGCGGGGGACAGCGAAACACCGGGGAGCTGTTTTTT
CSGGQRNTGELFF
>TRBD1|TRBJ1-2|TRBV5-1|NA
TGCGCCAGCAGCCTGGGGTTGGGAAACAGGGGCAACTATGGCTACACCTTC
CASSLGLGNRGNYGYTF
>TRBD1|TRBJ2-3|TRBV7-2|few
TGTGCCAGCAGCTCGGGACAGCTCGGCACTACGCAGTATTTT
CASSSGQLGTTQYF
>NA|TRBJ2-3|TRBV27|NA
TGTGCCAGCAGTCGTTCAGGGCTTGAGTATTTT
CASSRSGLEYF
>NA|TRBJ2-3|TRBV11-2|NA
TGTGCCAGCAGCTTAAGCCTACTCGGTACGCAGTATTTT
CASSLSLLGTQYF
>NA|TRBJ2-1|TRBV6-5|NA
TGTGCCAGCTCCGATGAGCGGCCCTACAATGAGCAGTTCTTC
CASSDERPYNEQFF
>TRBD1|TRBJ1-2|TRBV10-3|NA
TGTGCCATCAGTGGGACAATGGGACAGACGCGGGATGGCTACACCTTC
CAISGTMGQTRDGYTF
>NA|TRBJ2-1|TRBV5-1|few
TGCGCCAGCAGCTTTGAGGGCAATGAGCAGTTCTTC
CASSFEGNEQFF
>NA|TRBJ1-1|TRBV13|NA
TGTGCCAGCAGGCCCGGAGAGGGCGCTGAAGCTTTCTTT
CASRPGEGAEAFF
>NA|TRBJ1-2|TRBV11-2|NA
TGTGCCAGCAGCTTAGCAGGGTCAGGCTATGGCTACACCTTC
CASSLAGSGYGYTF
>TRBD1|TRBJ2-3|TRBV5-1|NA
TGCGCCAGCAGCTTGGCCGTGCAGGGGGCTGTAGATACGCAGTATTTT
CASSLAVQGAVDTQYF
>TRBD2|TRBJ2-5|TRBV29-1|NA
TGCAGCGCCCTAGCGGGGGGAGAGACCCAGTACTTC
CSALAGGETQYF
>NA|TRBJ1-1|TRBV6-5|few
TGTGCCAGCAGTTACAGAGGCCGAGTGAACACTGAAGCTTTCTTT
CASSYRGRVNTEAFF
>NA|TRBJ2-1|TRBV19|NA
TGTGCCAGTAGTATAGTACAGGGTGGGGATGAGCAGTTCTTC
CASSIVQGGDEQFF
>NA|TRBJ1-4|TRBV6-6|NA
TGTGCCAGCGGTACAGGACGGAAGAATGAAAAACTGTTTTTT
CASGTGRKNEKLFF
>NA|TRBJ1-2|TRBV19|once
TGTGCCAGTAGTACCTGGACAGTCGGCTACACCTTC
CASSTWTVGYTF